The entry below describes one T cell receptor (beta chain). The antigen is not known. Other nucleotide sequences from this sample produce the same CDR3. The CDR3 runs to 14 residues. V dropped 6 bases and J dropped 4; count of bases not matched to a gene: 8. Germline CDR1 is MNHEY and CDR2 is SMNVEV (reference sequence). The data are from a study of cytomegalovirus exposure and HLA in healthy donors. Both 60 Vbeta primers and 13 Jbeta primers went into the PCR. Here immunoSEQ multiplex PCR was the method, and the copy in TCRdb shows in-frame clones only, minus some. The profile shows 110,000 to 150,000 clones, 73% of them singletons. Study results and limitations: In a later analysis, HLA-C alleles had the fewest associated TCRs, DRB1 alleles the most.

The sequence was collected from a woman in her thirties or forties in good health and CMV-seronegative. The V call is TRBV27, the J call TRBJ1-2; 7 nucleotides agree with TRBD1. The sequenced sample consisted of PBMCs. The CDR3 loop reads CASSLGGGGYGYTF. The CDR3 DNA sequence: TGTGCCAGCAGCTTAGGAGGGGGCGGCTATGGCTACACCTTC.